Many counts were recorded for the clone carrying this T cell receptor beta chain. Antigen unknown. Treatment of any kind had been given to no patient before thyroid surgery. This entry is derived from a study of metastatic and nonmetastatic thyroid tumors. Study-wide results and caveats: It was reportedly found that TCR beta diversity was significantly higher in malignant thyroid tumors than in benign nodules, a difference seen in both blood and tumor samples.

The CDR3 contains 12 residues. Germline CDR1 is MDHEN and CDR2 is SYDVKM. Trimming cost V 5 bases and J 3 bases, with 5 bases left between them. Per the original data handling: Between-group CDR3 differences, defined by clinicopathological status, yielded a distant-metastasis classifier for papillary thyroid cancer. TCRdb redid the clone calls on the PCR reads using MiXCR. Clone size and V and J calls follow TCRdb, not the original study. The sample has about 92,000 clones, approximately 15% seen once. Material for sequencing was blood. The chain employs TRBV28 and TRBJ1-5; D not certain. The origin of this receptor is a female donor with papillary thyroid cancer or a benign thyroid nodule (not recorded which). Some clones in this sample may be carry-over from other donors' samples. The CDR3 DNA follows: TGTGCCAGCAGTCCAGACAATCAGCCCCAGCATTTT. Its protein product is CASSPDNQPQHF.